Below, 7 T cell receptor beta chains from the same sample are listed, as sequenced in a study of blood T cell repertoires in COVID-19 (TCRdb year 2020). Receptors were amplified or captured by the immunoSEQ multiplex PCR assay. TCRdb's version of the immuneACCESS table is confined to in-frame rearrangements and falls short of the full clone set. An unresolved V gene accounts for under half of the shortfall where checked; the remainder is of unknown origin. The sample profile shows a few hundred thousand clones; 75% to 90% of them were found once. The ten largest clones take up roughly 1.8% of the sample. The sample consisted of peripheral blood. The receptors were sampled from a man between 25 and 39 years old with active or convalescent COVID-19.

The chain has TRBV4-1 and TRBJ1-2, with a tentative D call TRBD1 (6 bases). Germline V gene data show CDR1 as MGHRA and CDR2 as YSYEKL. The CDR3 runs 15 residues. Trimming left V 5 bases short and J 13 bases short, with 26 bases between. The CDR3 sequence is CASSSGEGTLRDFTF. CDR3 coding DNA: TGCGCCAGCAGCTCTGGGGAGGGGACATTAAGGGACTTCACCTTC.

CDR3 protein: CASSLVAGGATNEKLFF. CDR3 nucleotide sequence: TGCGCCAGCAGCTTGGTGGCAGGGGGCGCAACTAATGAAAAACTGTTTTTT. The chain employs TRBV5-1 and TRBJ1-4; 8 positions agree with TRBD1. The germline V gene encodes CDR1 SGHRS and CDR2 YFSETQ. V lost 0 bases and J lost 0; bases outside the gene matches: 4. The CDR3 has 17 residues.

The chain is built from TRBV2 and TRBJ1-1, with TRBD1 identical over 10 bases. V shed 6 bases and J 0 bases; nucleotides not matched to a gene: 13. There are 18 residues in the CDR3. The germline V gene has CDR1 SNHLY and CDR2 FYNNEI. CDR3 sequence: CASSGGRQGAAMNTEAFF. DNA for the CDR3: TGTGCCAGCAGCGGGGGCCGACAGGGGGCGGCCATGAACACTGAAGCTTTCTTT. The variable domain in full, with the rest retrieved from reference TRBV2 and TRBJ1-1, is EPEVTQTPSHQVTQMGQEVILRCVPISNHLYFYWYRQILGQKVEFLVSFYNNEISEKSEIFDDQFSVERPDGSNFTLKIRSTKLEDSAMYFCASSGGRQGAAMNTEAFFGQGTRLTVV.

CDR3 region: CASSLGVTSVPQDTQYF. As DNA, the CDR3 is TGCGCCAGCAGCTTGGGGGTTACTAGTGTCCCCCAAGATACGCAGTATTTT. V is TRBV5-1 and J is TRBJ2-3, with D possibly TRBD2 on 5 matching bases. CDR3 length: 17 amino acids. With 0 bases removed from V and 5 bases from J, the gap between germline ends came to 19 bases. Germline CDR1 SGHRS, CDR2 YFSETQ.

The J gene is TRBJ1-2, the V gene TRBV7-8, with D possibly being TRBD1 (6 bases). Germline CDR1 SGHVS, CDR2 FQNEAQ. The CDR3 extends over 15 amino acids. V gave up 5 bases and J gave up 4 bases, with 17 bases separating them. CDR3 bases: TGTGCCAGCAGCCCCCGACAGGCGCTGAGCTATGGCTACACCTTC. Translated: CASSPRQALSYGYTF. Supplemented by reference TRBV7-8 and TRBJ1-2, the full variable domain reads GAGVSQSPRYKVAKRGQDVALRCDPISGHVSLFWYQQALGQGPEFLTYFQNEAQLDKSGLPSDRFFAERPEGSVSTLKIQRTQQEDSAVYLCASSPRQALSYGYTFGSGTRLTVV.

The V call is TRBV19, the J call TRBJ1-2; D not resolved. Trimming cost V 0 bases and J 4 bases, with 12 bases left between them. Germline CDR1 LNHDA, CDR2 SQIVND (reference sequence). This CDR3 has 15 residues. CDR3 DNA: TGTGCCAGTAGTATAGATACGTACAGCCCCTATGGCTACACCTTC. The encoded protein is CASSIDTYSPYGYTF.

The chain combines TRBV4-3 with TRBJ1-4; D is ambiguous. The V gene's germline CDR1 is LGHNA and CDR2 YSLEER. Trimming stripped 0 bases from V and 10 bases from J, with 21 bases between. This CDR3 contains 17 residues. The CDR3 DNA reads as TGCGCCAGCAGCCAAGATAGGTTGTGGTTTCGGGGAGGAAAACTGTTTTTT. Amino acid sequence: CASSQDRLWFRGGKLFF.